This T cell receptor (beta chain) is drawn from a study of T cell responses to AZD1222 COVID-19 vaccine. Points from the study as a whole: Seropositive status at baseline applied to only five to seven AZD1222 recipients.

Germline-derived CDR1 and CDR2 are SGHRS and YFSETQ. The CDR3 is made up of 13 amino acids. V shed 4 bases and J shed 8 bases, with 13 bases lying between them. The protocol was immunoSEQ multiplex PCR, while the TCRdb copy is restricted to in-frame clones and leaves out a portion. Among 110,000 to 150,000 clones listed, more than 85% were seen once. In regard to this clone: The antigen is undetermined.

The material sequenced was peripheral blood, taken on day 0 of AZD1222 vaccination. The TCR was taken from an adult in good health. The gene calls are TRBV5-1 and TRBJ2-1, with a tentative D call TRBD1 (6 bases). CDR3 loop: CASSVLQGDEQFF. DNA of the CDR3: TGCGCCAGCAGCGTACTACAGGGAGATGAGCAGTTCTTC.